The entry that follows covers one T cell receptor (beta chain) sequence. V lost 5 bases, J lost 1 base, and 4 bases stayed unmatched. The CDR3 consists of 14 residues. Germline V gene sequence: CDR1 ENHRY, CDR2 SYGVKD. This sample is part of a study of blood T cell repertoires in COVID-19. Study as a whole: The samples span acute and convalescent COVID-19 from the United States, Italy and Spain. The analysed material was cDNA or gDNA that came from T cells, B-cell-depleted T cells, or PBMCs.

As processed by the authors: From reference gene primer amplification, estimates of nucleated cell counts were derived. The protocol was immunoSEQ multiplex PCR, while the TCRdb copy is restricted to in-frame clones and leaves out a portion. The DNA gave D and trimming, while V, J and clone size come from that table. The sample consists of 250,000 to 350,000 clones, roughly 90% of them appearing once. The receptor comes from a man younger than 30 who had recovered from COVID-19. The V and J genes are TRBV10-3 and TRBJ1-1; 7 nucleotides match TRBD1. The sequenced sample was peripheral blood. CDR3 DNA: TGTGCCATCAGTTCCGGGACAGCGAACACTGAAGCTTTCTTT. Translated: CAISSGTANTEAFF.